This T cell receptor beta chain was observed in a study of T cell changes during pregnancy in multiple sclerosis. Trimming at V came to 5 bases and at J to 10 bases, leaving 12 bases not matched to a gene. The CDR3 length is 15 residues. Germline CDR1 MNHEY, CDR2 SMNVEV (reference sequence). Libraries were prepared by immunoSEQ multiplex PCR; TCRdb keeps only in-frame clonotypes and omits some of them. The table shows some 44,000 clones, with about 85% occurring only once. The chain links TRBV27 to TRBJ2-3; 10 bases map to TRBD2. This clonotype was sampled from a female donor with multiple sclerosis, enrolled in a pregnancy study. The sequenced sample was CD4+ T cells from peripheral blood mononuclear cells, obtained after pregnancy. The CDR3 sequence: CASSPRSGGVMAQYF. CDR3 in DNA: TGTGCCAGCAGTCCCCGGAGCGGGGGGGTGATGGCGCAGTATTTT.